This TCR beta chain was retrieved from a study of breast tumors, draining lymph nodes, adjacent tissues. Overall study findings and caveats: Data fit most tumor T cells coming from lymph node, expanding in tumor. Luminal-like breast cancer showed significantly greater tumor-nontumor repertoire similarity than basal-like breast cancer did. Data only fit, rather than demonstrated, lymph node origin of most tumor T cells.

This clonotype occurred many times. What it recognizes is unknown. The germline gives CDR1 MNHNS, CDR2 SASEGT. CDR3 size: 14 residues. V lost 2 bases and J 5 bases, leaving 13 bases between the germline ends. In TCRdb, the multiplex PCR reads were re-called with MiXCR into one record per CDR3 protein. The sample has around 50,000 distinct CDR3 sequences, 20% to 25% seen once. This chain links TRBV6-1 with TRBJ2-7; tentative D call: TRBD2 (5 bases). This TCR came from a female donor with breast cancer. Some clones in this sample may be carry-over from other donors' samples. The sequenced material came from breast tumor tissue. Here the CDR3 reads CASSERLGGHEQYF. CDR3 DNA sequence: TGTGCCAGCAGTGAACGTTTAGGAGGCCACGAGCAGTACTTC.